This entry features one T cell receptor (beta chain) sequence. These data come from a study of T-cell reconstitution after alpha-beta-depleted transplantation in children. The V end lost 2 bases, the J end lost 3 bases, and 11 bases lay between the germline ends. Germline V lookup: CDR1 LGHDT, CDR2 YNNKEL (reference sequence). The length of the CDR3 is 16 residues. The library targeted TCRbeta and was prepared with unique molecular identifiers. TCRdb redid the calling of the PCR reads with MiXCR, one entry per CDR3 protein. The sample has around 250,000 distinct CDR3 sequences; more than 8% are singletons.

The sample in question was PBMCs from the stem cell graft donor, obtained from the stem cell graft. The TCR was taken from a human donor who donated a stem cell graft to a child with SCID. The chain carries TRBV3-1 and TRBJ1-6; possible D gene TRBD1, 6 bases. The DNA for the CDR3 is TGTGCCAGCAGCCAACTCGGGACAAGCTATAATTCACCCCTCCACTTT. Its translation: CASSQLGTSYNSPLHF.